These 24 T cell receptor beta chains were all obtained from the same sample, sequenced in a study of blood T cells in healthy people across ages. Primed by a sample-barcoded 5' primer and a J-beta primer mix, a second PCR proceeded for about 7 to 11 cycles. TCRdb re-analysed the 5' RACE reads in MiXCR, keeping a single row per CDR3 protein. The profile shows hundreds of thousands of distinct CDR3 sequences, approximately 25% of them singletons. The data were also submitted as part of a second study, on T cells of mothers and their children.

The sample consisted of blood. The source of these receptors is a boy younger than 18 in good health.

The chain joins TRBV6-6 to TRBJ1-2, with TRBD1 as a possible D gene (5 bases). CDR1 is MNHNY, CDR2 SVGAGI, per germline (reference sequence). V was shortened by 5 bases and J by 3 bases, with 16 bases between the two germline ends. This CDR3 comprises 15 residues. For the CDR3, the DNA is TGTGCCAGCAGTCTGGACACTCGGGGGTACTATGGCTACACCTTC. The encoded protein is CASSLDTRGYYGYTF.

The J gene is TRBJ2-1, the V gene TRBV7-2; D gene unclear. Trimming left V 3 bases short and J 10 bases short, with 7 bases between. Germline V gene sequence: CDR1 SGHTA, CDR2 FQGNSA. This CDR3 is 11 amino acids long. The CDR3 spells CASSFRPEQFF. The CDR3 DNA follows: TGTGCCAGCAGCTTTCGACCGGAGCAGTTCTTC.

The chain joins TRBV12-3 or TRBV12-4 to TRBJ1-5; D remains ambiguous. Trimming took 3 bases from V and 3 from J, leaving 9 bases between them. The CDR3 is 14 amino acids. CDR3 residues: CASSFSGINQPQHF. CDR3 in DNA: TGTGCCAGCAGTTTTTCGGGGATCAATCAGCCCCAGCATTTT.

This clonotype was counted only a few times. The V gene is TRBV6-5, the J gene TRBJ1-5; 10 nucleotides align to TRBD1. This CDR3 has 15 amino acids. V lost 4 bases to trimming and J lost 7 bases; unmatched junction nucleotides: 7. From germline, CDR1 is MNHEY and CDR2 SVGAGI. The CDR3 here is CASSSRGTGVQPQHF. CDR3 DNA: TGTGCCAGCAGTTCCCGAGGGACAGGGGTACAGCCCCAGCATTTT.

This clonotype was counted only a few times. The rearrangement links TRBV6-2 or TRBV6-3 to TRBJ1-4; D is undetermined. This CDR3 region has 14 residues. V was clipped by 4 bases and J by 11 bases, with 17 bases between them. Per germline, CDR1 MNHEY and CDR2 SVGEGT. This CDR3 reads CASSLMPGIQKLFF. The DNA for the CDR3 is TGTGCCAGCAGTTTGATGCCCGGGATTCAGAAACTGTTTTTT.

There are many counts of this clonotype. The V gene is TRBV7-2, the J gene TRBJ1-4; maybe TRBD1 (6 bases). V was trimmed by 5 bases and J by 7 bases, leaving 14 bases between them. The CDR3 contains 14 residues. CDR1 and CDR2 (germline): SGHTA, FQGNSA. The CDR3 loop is CASSRPGGGEKLFF. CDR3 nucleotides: TGTGCCAGCAGCCGACCGGGGGGCGGTGAAAAACTGTTTTTT.

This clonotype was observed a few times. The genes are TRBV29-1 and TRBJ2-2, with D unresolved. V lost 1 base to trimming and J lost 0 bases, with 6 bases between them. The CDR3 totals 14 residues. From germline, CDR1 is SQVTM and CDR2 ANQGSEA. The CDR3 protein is CSVEVAANTGELFF. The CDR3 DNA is TGCAGCGTTGAAGTGGCGGCGAACACCGGGGAGCTGTTTTTT.

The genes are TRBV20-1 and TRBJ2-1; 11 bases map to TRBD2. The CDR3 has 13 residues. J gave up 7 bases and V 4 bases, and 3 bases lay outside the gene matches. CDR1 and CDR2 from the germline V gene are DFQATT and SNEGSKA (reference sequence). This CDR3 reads CSATLAGVNEQFF. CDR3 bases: TGCAGTGCTACACTAGCGGGAGTGAATGAGCAGTTCTTC.

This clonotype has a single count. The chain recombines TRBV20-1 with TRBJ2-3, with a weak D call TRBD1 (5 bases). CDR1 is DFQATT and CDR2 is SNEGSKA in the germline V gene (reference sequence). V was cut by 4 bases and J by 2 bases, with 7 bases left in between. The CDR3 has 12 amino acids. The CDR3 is CSATRDTDTQYF. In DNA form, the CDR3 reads TGCAGTGCTACCAGGGACACAGATACGCAGTATTTT.

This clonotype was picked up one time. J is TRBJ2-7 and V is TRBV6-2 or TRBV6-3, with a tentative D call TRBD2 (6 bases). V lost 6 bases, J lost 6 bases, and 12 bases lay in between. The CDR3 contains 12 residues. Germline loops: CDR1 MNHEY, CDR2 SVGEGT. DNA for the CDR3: TGTGCCAGCAGGCCGGACGGGGGCGAGCAGTACTTC. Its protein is CASRPDGGEQYF.

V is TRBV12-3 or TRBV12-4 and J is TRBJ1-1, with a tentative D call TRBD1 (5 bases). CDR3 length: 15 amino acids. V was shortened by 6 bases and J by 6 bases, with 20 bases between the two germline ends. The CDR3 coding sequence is TGTGCCAGCAGCAAACCAGCAGGGATGGGGGCTGAAGCTTTCTTT. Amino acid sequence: CASSKPAGMGAEAFF.

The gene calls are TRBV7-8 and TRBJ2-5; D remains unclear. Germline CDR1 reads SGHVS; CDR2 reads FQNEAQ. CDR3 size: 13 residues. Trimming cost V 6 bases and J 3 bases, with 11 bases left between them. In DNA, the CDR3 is TGTGCCAGCAGTATGTCTGGGAAAGAGACCCAGTACTTC. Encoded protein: CASSMSGKETQYF. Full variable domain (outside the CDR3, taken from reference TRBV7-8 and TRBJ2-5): GAGVSQSPRYKVAKRGQDVALRCDPISGHVSLFWYQQALGQGPEFLTYFQNEAQLDKSGLPSDRFFAERPEGSVSTLKIQRTQQEDSAVYLCASSMSGKETQYFGPGTRLLVL.

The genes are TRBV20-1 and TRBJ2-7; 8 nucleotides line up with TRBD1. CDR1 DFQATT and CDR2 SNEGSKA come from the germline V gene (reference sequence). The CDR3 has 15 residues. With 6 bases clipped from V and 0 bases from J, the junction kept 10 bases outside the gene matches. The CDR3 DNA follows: TGCAGTGCAACTACAGGGGGAACCTTCTCCTACGAGCAGTACTTC. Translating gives CSATTGGTFSYEQYF.

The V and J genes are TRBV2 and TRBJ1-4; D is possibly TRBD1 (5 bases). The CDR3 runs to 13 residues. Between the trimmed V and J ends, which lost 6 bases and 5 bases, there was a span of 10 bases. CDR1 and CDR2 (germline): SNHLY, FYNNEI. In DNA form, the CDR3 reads TGTGCCAGCAGGACAGAATCAAATGAAAAACTGTTTTTT. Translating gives CASRTESNEKLFF.

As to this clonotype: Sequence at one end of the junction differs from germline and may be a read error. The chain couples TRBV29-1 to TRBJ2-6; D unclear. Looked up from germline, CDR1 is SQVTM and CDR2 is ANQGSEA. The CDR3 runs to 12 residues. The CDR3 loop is CGVESGANVLTF. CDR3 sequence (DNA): TGCGGCGTTGAATCTGGGGCCAACGTCCTGACTTTC.

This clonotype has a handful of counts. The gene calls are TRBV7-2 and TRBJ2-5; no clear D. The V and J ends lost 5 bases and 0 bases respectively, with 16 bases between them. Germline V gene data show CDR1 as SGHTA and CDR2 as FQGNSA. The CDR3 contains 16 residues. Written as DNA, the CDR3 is TGTGCCAGCAGCCCGGCTCTCGCTTCGTACCAAGAGACCCAGTACTTC. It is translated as CASSPALASYQETQYF.

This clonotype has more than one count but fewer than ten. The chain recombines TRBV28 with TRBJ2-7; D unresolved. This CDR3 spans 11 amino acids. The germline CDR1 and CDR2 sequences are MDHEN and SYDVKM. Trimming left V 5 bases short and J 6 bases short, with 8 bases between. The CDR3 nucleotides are TGTGCCAGCAGTCAGGTATCCGAGCAGTACTTC. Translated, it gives CASSQVSEQYF.

In DNA, the CDR3 is TGTGCCAGCAGTTTATGGTGGGCCGGACCGAATATACGGGACATTCAGTACTTC. Protein: CASSLWWAGPNIRDIQYF. This chain uses TRBV28 with TRBJ2-4; no definite D call. CDR1 is MDHEN, CDR2 SYDVKM, per germline. This CDR3 has 18 amino acids. Trimming removed 0 bases at V and 8 bases at J, with 23 bases between.

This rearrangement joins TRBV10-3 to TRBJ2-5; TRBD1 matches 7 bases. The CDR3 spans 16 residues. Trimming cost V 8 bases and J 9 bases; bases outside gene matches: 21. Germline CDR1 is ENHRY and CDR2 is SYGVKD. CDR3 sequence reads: CAIGGSQGQNIGAQYF. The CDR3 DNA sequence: TGTGCCATCGGTGGTTCACAGGGACAGAACATCGGGGCCCAGTACTTC.

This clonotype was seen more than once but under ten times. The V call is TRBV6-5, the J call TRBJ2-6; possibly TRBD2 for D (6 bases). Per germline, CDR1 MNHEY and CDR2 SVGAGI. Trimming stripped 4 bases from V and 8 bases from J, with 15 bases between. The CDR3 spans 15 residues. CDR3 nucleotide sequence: TGTGCCAGCAGTTCCGGGGGAATCATCACCAACGTCCTGACTTTC. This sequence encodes CASSSGGIITNVLTF.

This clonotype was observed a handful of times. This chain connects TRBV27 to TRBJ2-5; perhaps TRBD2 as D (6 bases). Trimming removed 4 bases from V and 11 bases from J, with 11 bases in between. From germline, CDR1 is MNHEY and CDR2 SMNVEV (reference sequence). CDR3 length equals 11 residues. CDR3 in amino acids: CASSWCREQYF. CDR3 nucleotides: TGTGCCAGCAGTTGGTGCCGGGAGCAGTACTTC.

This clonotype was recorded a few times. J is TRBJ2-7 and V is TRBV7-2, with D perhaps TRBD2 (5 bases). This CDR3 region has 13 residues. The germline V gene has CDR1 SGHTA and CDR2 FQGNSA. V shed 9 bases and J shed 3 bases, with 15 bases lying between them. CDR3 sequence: CASREGGIYEQYF. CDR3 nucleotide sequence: TGTGCCAGTCGAGAGGGTGGGATCTACGAGCAGTACTTC.

In DNA, the CDR3 is TGTGCCAGCAGCCAAGCGGGAACCGGGGAGCTGTTTTTT. Translated: CASSQAGTGELFF. This rearrangement joins TRBV4-2 to TRBJ2-2, with D tentatively TRBD2 (5 bases). This CDR3 has 13 amino acids. Between the trimmed V and J ends, which lost 1 base and 5 bases, there was a span of 5 bases. Germline V lookup: CDR1 LGHNA, CDR2 YNFKEQ.

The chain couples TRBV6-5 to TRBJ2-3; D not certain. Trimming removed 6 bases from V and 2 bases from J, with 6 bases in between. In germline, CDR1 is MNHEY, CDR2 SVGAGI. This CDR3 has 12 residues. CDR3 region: CASRRDTDTQYF. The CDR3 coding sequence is TGTGCCAGCAGACGAGACACAGATACGCAGTATTTT.